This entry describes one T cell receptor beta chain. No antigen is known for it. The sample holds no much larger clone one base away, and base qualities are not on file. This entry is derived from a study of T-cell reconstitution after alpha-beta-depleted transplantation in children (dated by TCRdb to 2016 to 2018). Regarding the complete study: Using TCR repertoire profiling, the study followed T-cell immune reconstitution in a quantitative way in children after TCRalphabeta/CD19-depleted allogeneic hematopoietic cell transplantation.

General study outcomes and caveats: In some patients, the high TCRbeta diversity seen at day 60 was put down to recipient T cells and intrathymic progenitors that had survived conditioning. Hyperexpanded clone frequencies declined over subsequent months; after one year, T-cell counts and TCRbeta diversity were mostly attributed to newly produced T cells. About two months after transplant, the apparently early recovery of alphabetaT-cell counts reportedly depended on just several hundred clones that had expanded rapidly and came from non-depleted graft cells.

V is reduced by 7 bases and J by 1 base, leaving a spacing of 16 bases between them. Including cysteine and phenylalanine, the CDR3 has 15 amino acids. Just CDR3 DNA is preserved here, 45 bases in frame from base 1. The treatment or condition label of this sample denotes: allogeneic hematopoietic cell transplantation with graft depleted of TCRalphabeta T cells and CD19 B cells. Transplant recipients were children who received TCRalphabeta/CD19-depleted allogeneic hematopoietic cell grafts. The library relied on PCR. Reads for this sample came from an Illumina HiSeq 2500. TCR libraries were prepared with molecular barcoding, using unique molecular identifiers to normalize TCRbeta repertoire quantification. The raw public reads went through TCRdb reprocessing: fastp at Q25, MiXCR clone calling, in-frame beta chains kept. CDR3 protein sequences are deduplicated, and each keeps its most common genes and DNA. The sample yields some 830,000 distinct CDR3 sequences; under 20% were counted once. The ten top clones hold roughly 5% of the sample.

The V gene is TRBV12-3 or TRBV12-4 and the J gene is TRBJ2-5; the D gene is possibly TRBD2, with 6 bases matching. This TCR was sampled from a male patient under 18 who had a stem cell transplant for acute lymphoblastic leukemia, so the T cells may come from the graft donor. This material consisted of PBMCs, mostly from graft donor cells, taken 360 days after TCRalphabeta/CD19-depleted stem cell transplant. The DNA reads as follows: TGTGCCAGCAAACGGGGGAGGAGGCCCCAAGAGACCCAGTACTTC. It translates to CASKRGRRPQETQYF.